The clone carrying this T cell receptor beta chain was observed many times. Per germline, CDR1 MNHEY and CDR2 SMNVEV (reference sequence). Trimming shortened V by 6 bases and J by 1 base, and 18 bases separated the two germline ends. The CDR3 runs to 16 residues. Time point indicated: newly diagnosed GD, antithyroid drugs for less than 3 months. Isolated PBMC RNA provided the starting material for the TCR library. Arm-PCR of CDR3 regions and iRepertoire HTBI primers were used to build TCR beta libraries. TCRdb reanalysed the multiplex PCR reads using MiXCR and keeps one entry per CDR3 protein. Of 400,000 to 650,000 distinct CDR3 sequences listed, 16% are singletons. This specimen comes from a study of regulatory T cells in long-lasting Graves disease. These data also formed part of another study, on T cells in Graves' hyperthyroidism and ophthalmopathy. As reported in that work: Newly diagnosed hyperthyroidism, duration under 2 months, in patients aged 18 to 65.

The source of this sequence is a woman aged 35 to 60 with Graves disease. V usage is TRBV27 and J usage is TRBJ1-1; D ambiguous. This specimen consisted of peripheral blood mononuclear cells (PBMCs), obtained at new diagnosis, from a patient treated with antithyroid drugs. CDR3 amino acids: CASRHYLAGWNTEAFF. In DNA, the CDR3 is TGTGCCAGCAGGCACTATTTAGCAGGCTGGAACACTGAAGCTTTCTTT.